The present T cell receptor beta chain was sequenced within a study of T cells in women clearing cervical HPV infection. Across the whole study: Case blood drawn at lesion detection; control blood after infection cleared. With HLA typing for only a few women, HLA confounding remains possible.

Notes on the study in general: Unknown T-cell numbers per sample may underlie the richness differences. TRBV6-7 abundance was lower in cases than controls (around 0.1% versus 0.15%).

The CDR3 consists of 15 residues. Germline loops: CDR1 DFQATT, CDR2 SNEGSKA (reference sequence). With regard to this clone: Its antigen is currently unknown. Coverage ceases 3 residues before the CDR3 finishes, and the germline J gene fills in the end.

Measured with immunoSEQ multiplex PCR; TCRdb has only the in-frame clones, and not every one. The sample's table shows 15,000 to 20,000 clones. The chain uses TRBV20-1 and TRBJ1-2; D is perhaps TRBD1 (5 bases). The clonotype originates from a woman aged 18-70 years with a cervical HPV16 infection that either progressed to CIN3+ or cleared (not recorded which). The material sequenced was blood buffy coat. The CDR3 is CSARGGSGSPNDYTF. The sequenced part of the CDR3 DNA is TGCAGTGCTAGAGGGGGCAGCGGGAGCCCCAATGAC.